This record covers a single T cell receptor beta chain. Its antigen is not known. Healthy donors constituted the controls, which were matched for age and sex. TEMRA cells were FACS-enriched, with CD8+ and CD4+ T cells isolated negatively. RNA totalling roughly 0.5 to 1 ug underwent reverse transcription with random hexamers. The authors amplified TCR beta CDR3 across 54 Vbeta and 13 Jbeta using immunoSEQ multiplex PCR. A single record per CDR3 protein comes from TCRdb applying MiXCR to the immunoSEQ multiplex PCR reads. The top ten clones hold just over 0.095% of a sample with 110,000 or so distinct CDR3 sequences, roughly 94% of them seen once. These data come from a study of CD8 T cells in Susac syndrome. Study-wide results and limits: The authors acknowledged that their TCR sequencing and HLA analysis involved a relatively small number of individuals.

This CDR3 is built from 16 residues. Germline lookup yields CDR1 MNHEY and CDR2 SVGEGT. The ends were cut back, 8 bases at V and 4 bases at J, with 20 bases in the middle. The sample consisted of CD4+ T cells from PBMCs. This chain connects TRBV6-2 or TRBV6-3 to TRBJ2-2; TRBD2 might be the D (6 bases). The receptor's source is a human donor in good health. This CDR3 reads CASLNQRDSLTGELFF. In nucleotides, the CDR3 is TGTGCCAGCTTGAACCAGAGGGACTCCCTCACCGGGGAGCTGTTTTTT.